These 10 T cell receptor beta chains were sequenced from one sample in a study of T cell responses to AZD1222 COVID-19 vaccine. Using immunoSEQ multiplex PCR, the repertoire was profiled, and TCRdb retains in-frame clones only, with some absent. This sample yields some 92,000 clones, of which about 89% are seen a single time; under 10% belongs to the top ten. The sample was peripheral blood, taken on day 0 of AZD1222 vaccination. The origin of the receptors is an adult in good health.

The CDR3, as DNA: TGTGCCAGCAGCTCGCGTCTAGACTACACCTTC. This encodes CASSSRLDYTF. This sequence joins TRBV7-9 and TRBJ1-2; D ambiguous. Trimming pared 4 bases from V and 10 bases from J, leaving 10 bases between. The CDR3 consists of 11 residues. Germline loops: CDR1 SEHNR, CDR2 FQNEAQ (reference sequence).

The CDR3 loop reads CASSVWTGGQGEQFF. Written as DNA, the CDR3 is TGTGCCAGCAGCGTCTGGACAGGGGGCCAGGGTGAGCAGTTCTTC. The chain recombines TRBV4-2 with TRBJ2-1; 11 bases align to TRBD1. The CDR3 totals 15 residues. The germline V gene encodes CDR1 LGHNA and CDR2 YNFKEQ. V trimming: 5 bases; J trimming: 9 bases; junction bases outside the gene matches: 9.

The rearrangement links TRBV3-1 (or the pseudogene TRBV3-2) to TRBJ2-7, with TRBD1 as a possible D gene (6 bases). Germline-derived CDR1 and CDR2 are LGHDT and YNNKEL (reference sequence). The length of the CDR3 is 14 residues. The V end was cut by 3 bases, the J end by 7 bases, with 16 bases between. The CDR3, as DNA: TGTGCCAGCAGCCATCCGGACAGCCCGGGTGAGCAGTACTTC. Encoded protein: CASSHPDSPGEQYF.

The chain uses TRBV30 and TRBJ1-5, with a possible D match to TRBD1 (5 bases). Germline loops: CDR1 GTSNPN, CDR2 SVGIG (reference sequence). Trimming took off 3 bases at V and 9 bases at J, with 12 bases between the two ends. CDR3 size: 12 residues. The CDR3 nucleotides are TGTGCCTGGAGCCCAGGGAGATCGCCCCAGCATTTT. Translating it yields CAWSPGRSPQHF.

The chain recombines TRBV4-2 with TRBJ2-7, with D perhaps matching TRBD2 (5 bases). With 0 bases removed from V and 3 bases from J, the gap between germline ends came to 15 bases. This CDR3 spans 16 amino acids. Per the germline V gene, CDR1 is LGHNA and CDR2 is YNFKEQ. The DNA of the CDR3 is TGTGCCAGCAGCCAAGATACGGGGTCCCAAATCTACGAGCAGTACTTC. Its protein product is CASSQDTGSQIYEQYF.

The V call is TRBV30, the J call TRBJ1-3, with D unresolved. Germline V gene data show CDR1 as GTSNPN and CDR2 as SVGIG (reference sequence). Trimming left V 8 bases short and J 0 bases short, with 11 bases between. CDR3 size: 13 residues. In DNA form, the CDR3 reads TGTGCCCTTGCCAGGAGCTCTGGAAACACCATATATTTT. Its protein product is CALARSSGNTIYF.

This clone was recorded only once. J is TRBJ2-7 and V is TRBV6-5; D perhaps matches TRBD2 (5 bases). Per germline, CDR1 MNHEY and CDR2 SVGAGI. There are 14 residues in the CDR3. V gave up 9 bases and J gave up 2 bases, with 17 bases separating them. The CDR3 nucleotides are TGTGCCAGTCGGGAAGTTCGCTCCCCCTACGAGCAGTACTTC. Its translation: CASREVRSPYEQYF.

The rearrangement uses TRBV3-1 (or the pseudogene TRBV3-2) and TRBJ2-7; tentatively, D is TRBD1 (7 bases). This CDR3 comprises 16 residues. With 1 base removed from V and 3 bases from J, the gap between germline ends came to 16 bases. Germline loops: CDR1 LGHDT, CDR2 YNNKEL (reference sequence). CDR3 sequence (DNA): TGTGCCAGCAGCCAAGGTGACGGAGGGGGCCTCTACGAGCAGTACTTC. This codes for CASSQGDGGGLYEQYF.

A word on this clone: One end of the junction does not line up with germline, which may come from a read error. Written as DNA, the CDR3 is TGTGCCAGCAGCTCCACGACACCTAATCAACCCCAGCATTTT. Its protein is CASSSTTPNQPQHF. The rearrangement uses TRBV7-9 and TRBJ1-5; unclear D gene. Germline V CDR1 and CDR2: SEHNR, FQNEAQ (reference sequence). The CDR3 has 14 amino acids.

The rearrangement uses TRBV7-2 and TRBJ2-5; TRBD2 matches at 14 bases. Germline V gene sequence: CDR1 SGHTA, CDR2 FQGNSA. The CDR3 sequence is 16 residues long. V shed 4 bases, J shed 2 bases, and the junction held 3 bases outside the gene matches. CDR3 residues: CASSSRLAGGQETQYF. The CDR3 nucleotides read TGTGCCAGCAGCTCACGACTAGCGGGGGGGCAAGAGACCCAGTACTTC.